The 8 T cell receptor beta chains below come from one sample, sequenced in a study of T cells after yellow fever vaccination. TCRdb re-analysed the 5' RACE reads in MiXCR, keeping a single row per CDR3 protein. The table lists 500,000 to 650,000 distinct CDR3 sequences, about 12% of them singletons. The material was PBMCs, obtained on the day of the yellow fever booster vaccination. The receptors shown here come from a man younger than 45 who received the YFV17D yellow fever vaccine.

The rearrangement uses TRBV3-1 and TRBJ2-1; 8 bases are a match to TRBD2. Germline CDR1 reads LGHDT; CDR2 reads YNNKEL (reference sequence). The V segment lost 4 bases and the J segment 7 bases; nucleotides outside the gene matches: 18. This CDR3 has 18 amino acids. CDR3 in amino acids: CASSRDPTSGRVRNEQFF. CDR3 nucleotides: TGTGCCAGCAGCCGCGATCCTACCAGCGGGAGAGTACGTAATGAGCAGTTCTTC.

The chain employs TRBV19 and TRBJ2-7, with D possibly being TRBD1 (5 bases). Between the trimmed V and J ends, which lost 1 base and 1 base, there was a span of 11 bases. Germline lookup yields CDR1 LNHDA and CDR2 SQIVND (reference sequence). The CDR3 covers 15 residues. In DNA, the CDR3 is TGTGCCAGTAGTATAGTTGGGGCGGAGTCCTACGAGCAGTACTTC. Translated, it gives CASSIVGAESYEQYF.

CDR3 coding DNA: TGTGCCAGCAGCCTCTTAGACAGGGGTGGGGATGAGCAGTTCTTC. Translating it yields CASSLLDRGGDEQFF. The rearrangement links TRBV3-1 to TRBJ2-1, with TRBD1 matching over 8 bases. The CDR3 has 15 residues. The germline V gene has CDR1 LGHDT and CDR2 YNNKEL (reference sequence). Trimming cost V 4 bases and J 8 bases; bases outside gene matches: 10.

This clonotype was picked up a small number of times. The chain has TRBV6-2 or TRBV6-3 and TRBJ1-2, with 7 nucleotides matching TRBD1. The CDR3 consists of 14 residues. V dropped 6 bases and J dropped 4; count of bases not matched to a gene: 8. Germline V lookup: CDR1 MNHEY, CDR2 SVGEGT. CDR3 DNA: TGTGCCAGCAGACATCGGACAGGCCGCTATGGCTACACCTTC. Its protein product is CASRHRTGRYGYTF.

This clonotype was seen more than once but under ten times. V is TRBV29-1 and J is TRBJ2-3; D could derive from TRBD1 or TRBD2 (5 bases each). Trimming took off 6 bases at V and 1 base at J, with 11 bases between the two ends. The CDR3 runs 13 residues. Germline CDR1 and CDR2: SQVTM and ANQGSEA. CDR3 protein: CSVYQGGTDTQYF. The CDR3, as DNA: TGCAGCGTCTACCAGGGAGGCACAGATACGCAGTATTTT.

This chain joins TRBV9 and TRBJ1-2, with D perhaps TRBD1 (6 bases). This CDR3 has 19 amino acids. Germline CDR1 SGDLS, CDR2 YYNGEE. Trimming left V 6 bases short and J 5 bases short, with 32 bases between. CDR3 in DNA: TGTGCCAGCACGGTGGAGGGGGACTACCTTAGCCACACAGGGTATGGCTACACCTTC. It is translated as CASTVEGDYLSHTGYGYTF.

This clonotype has a handful of counts. The rearrangement joins TRBV6-9 to TRBJ2-3, with D hard to call. Trimming removed 0 bases from V and 6 bases from J, with 13 bases in between. The germline V gene encodes CDR1 MNHGY and CDR2 SVAAGI. CDR3 size: 15 residues. CDR3 in DNA: TGTGCCAGCAGTTATTCCGAGAAAAGAGGCGATACGCAGTATTTT. It is translated as CASSYSEKRGDTQYF.

This clonotype has just a few counts. The rearrangement uses TRBV15 and TRBJ2-7, with a possible D match to TRBD1 (5 bases). This CDR3 contains 14 residues. Germline CDR1 LNHNV, CDR2 YYDKDF (reference sequence). Deletions cut 0 bases from V and 3 bases from J, with 9 bases between. CDR3 in amino acids: CATSREPGNYEQYF. The CDR3 DNA reads TGTGCCACCAGCAGAGAACCAGGGAACTACGAGCAGTACTTC. Combining the CDR3 with reference TRBV15 and TRBJ2-7 gives the whole variable domain DAMVIQNPRYQVTQFGKPVTLSCSQTLNHNVMYWYQQKSSQAPKLLFHYYDKDFNNEADTPDNFQSRRPNTSFCFLDIRSPGLGDTAMYLCATSREPGNYEQYFGPGTRLTVT.